This TCR beta chain is from a study of cytotoxic CD8 clonotypes in ibrutinib-treated CLL. At the level of the study: There were, on average, about 250,000 productive templates and 80,000 to 100,000 productive rearrangements per sample.

The CDR3 is 13 residues long. CDR1 and CDR2 from the germline V gene are SGHTA and FQGNSA. Trimming took off 2 bases at V and 1 base at J, with 5 bases between the two ends. This clone was recorded a few times. Its antigen is undetermined. TCRdb's table, derived via immunoSEQ multiplex PCR, lists solely in-frame clones and lacks some. This sample has approximately 90,000 clones, with roughly three quarters found just once. Study results and caveats: Baseline clonality, higher than in age-matched healthy donors, tracked circulating CD8+ T-cell counts. Sampling times, which were not matched between the groups, differed between sustained-remission patients and progressing patients.

This TCR was recovered from a human donor with chronic lymphocytic leukemia. The specimen comprised PBMCs, sampled after 24 months of ibrutinib treatment. The chain employs TRBV7-2 and TRBJ2-5; D not certain. The CDR3 protein is CASSLQRQETQYF. DNA for the CDR3: TGTGCCAGCAGCTTACAGCGCCAAGAGACCCAGTACTTC.